This T cell receptor beta chain was sequenced in a study of blood T cell repertoires in COVID-19. Study details: Italy, Spain and the United States were the sources of the convalescent and acute COVID-19 samples. From T cells, B-cell-depleted T cells, or PBMCs came the material, which was cDNA or gDNA.

Method: immunoSEQ multiplex PCR; TCRdb's copy keeps in-frame clones and lacks some. Altogether roughly 290,000 clones are present, 70% to 90% being singletons, with the ten largest covering 3.5% to 5.5%. Clinical histories supplied by participants themselves formed the basis of cohort assignment. Donors of Cohort 3 who recovered were those that had two negative PCRs, clearance, or symptom resolution. Per germline, CDR1 KGHDR and CDR2 SFDVKD. The length of the CDR3 is 15 residues. V gave up 7 bases and J gave up 4 bases; unmatched junction bases: 7. A single count supports this clone. The TCR comes from a woman in her thirties who had recovered from COVID-19. The source material was PBMCs or T cells enriched from blood (not recorded which). V is TRBV24-1 and J is TRBJ1-5; 9 positions match TRBD1. The CDR3 here is CATSPDRGGNQPQHF. The CDR3 DNA follows: TGTGCCACCAGCCCAGACAGGGGGGGAAATCAGCCCCAGCATTTT.